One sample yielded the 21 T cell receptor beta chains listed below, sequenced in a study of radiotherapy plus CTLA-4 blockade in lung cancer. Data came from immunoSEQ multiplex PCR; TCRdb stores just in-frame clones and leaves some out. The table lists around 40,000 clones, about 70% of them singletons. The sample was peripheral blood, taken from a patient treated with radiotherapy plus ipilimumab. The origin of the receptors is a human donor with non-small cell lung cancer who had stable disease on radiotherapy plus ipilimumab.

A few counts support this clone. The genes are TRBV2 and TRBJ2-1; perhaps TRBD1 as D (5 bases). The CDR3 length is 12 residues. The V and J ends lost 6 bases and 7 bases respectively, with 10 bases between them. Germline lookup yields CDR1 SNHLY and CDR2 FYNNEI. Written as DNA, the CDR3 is TGTGCCAGCAGAGATACAGGTAATGAGCAGTTCTTC. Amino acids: CASRDTGNEQFF.

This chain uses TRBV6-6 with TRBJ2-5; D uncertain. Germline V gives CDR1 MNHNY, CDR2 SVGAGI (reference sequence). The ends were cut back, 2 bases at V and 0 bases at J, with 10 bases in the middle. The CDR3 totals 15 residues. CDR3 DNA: TGTGCCAGCAGTTACCCGCCGAGCTACCAAGAGACCCAGTACTTC. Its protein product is CASSYPPSYQETQYF.

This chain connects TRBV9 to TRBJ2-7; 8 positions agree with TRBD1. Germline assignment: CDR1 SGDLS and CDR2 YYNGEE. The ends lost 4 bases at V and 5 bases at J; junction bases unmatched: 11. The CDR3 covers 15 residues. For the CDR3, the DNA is TGTGCCAGCAGCCCAAGGACAGGGATCTTGGACGAGCAGTACTTC. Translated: CASSPRTGILDEQYF.

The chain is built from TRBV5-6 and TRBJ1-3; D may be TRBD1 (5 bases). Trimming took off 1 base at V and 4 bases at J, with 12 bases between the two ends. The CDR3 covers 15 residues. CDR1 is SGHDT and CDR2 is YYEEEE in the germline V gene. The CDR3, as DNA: TGTGCCAGCAGCTTGAGGGGTATCTCGGGAAACACCATATATTTT. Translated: CASSLRGISGNTIYF.

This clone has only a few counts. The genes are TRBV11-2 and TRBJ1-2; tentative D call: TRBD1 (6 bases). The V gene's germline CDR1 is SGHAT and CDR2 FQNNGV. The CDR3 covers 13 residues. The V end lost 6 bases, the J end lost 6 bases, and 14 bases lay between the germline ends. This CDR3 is CASSLVGANGYTF. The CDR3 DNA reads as TGTGCCAGCAGTCTAGTGGGGGCGAATGGCTACACCTTC.

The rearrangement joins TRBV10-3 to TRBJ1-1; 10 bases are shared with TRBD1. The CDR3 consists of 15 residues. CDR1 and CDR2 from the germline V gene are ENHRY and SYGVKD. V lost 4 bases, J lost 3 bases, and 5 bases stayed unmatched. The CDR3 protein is CAISGDRGLDTEAFF. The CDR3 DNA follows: TGTGCCATCAGTGGCGACAGGGGGCTTGACACTGAAGCTTTCTTT.

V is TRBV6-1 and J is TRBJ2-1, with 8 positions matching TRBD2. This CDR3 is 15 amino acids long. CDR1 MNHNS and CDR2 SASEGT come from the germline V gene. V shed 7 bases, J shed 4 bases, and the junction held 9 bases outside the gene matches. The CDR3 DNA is TGTGCCAGCAACCGGGATAGCGGGGCGTACAATGAGCAGTTCTTC. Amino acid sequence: CASNRDSGAYNEQFF.

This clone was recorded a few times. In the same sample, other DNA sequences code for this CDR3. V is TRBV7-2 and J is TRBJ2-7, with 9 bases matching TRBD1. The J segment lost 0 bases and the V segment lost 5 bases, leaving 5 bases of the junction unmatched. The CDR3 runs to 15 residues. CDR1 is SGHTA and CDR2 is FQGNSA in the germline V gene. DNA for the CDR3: TGTGCCAGCAGCCCCGGACAGGGGAGCTCCTACGAGCAGTACTTC. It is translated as CASSPGQGSSYEQYF. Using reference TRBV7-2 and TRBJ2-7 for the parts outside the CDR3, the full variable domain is GAGVSQSPSNKVTEKGKDVELRCDPISGHTALYWYRQSLGQGLEFLIYFQGNSAPDKSGLPSDRFSAERTGGSVSTLTIQRTQQEDSAVYLCASSPGQGSSYEQYFGPGTRLTVT.

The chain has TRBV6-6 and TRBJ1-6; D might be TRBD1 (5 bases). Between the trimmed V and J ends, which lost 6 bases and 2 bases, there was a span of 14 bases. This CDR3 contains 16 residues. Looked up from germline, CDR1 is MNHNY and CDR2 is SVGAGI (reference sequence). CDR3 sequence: CASRLQGSPYNSPLHF. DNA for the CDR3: TGTGCCAGCAGACTGCAGGGCTCGCCCTATAATTCACCCCTCCACTTT.

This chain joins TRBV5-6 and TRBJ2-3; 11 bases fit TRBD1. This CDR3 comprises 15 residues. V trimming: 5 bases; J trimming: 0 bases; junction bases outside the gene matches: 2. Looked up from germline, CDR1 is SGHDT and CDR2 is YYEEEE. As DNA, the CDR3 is TGTGCCAGCAGTCGGGACAGGGGGAGCACAGATACGCAGTATTTT. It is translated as CASSRDRGSTDTQYF. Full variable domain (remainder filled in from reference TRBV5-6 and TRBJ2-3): DAGVTQSPTHLIKTRGQQVTLRCSPKSGHDTVSWYQQALGQGPQFIFQYYEEEERQRGNFPDRFSGHQFPNYSSELNVNALLLGDSALYLCASSRDRGSTDTQYFGPGTRLTVL.

The CDR3 bases are TGTGCCAGCAGCCCCCAGACAGTCTCCACTGAAGCTTTCTTT. Translating gives CASSPQTVSTEAFF. The V gene is TRBV7-9, the J gene TRBJ1-1, with TRBD1 as a possible D gene (5 bases). Trimming cost V 5 bases and J 4 bases, with 14 bases left between them. This CDR3 is 14 amino acids long. Germline assignment: CDR1 SEHNR and CDR2 FQNEAQ (reference sequence). Drawing the rest from reference TRBV7-9 and TRBJ1-1, the complete variable domain is DTGVSQNPRHKITKRGQNVTFRCDPISEHNRLYWYRQTLGQGPEFLTYFQNEAQLEKSRLLSDRFSAERPKGSFSTLEIQRTEQGDSAMYLCASSPQTVSTEAFFGQGTRLTVV.

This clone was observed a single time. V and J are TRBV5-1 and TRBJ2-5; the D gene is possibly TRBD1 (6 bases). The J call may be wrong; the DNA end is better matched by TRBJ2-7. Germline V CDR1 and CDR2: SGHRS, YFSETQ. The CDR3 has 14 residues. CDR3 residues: CASSLRQGWYEQYF. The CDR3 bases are TGCGCCAGCAGCTTGCGGCAGGGGTGGTACGAGCAGTACTTC.

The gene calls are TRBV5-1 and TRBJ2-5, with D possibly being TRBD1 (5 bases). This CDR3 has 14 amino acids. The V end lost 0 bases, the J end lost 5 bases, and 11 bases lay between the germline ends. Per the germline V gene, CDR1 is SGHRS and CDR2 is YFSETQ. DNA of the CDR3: TGCGCCAGCAGCTTGGACCAGGGCTGGGAGACCCAGTACTTC. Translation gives CASSLDQGWETQYF.

Written as DNA, the CDR3 is TGCGCCAGCAGCGGGGACAGAAACACCGGGGAGCTGTTTTTT. Residues: CASSGDRNTGELFF. This chain connects TRBV5-1 to TRBJ2-2; 7 nucleotides line up with TRBD1. V lost 4 bases and J lost 2; bases outside the gene matches: 2. The CDR3 sequence is 14 residues long. The V gene's germline CDR1 is SGHRS and CDR2 YFSETQ.

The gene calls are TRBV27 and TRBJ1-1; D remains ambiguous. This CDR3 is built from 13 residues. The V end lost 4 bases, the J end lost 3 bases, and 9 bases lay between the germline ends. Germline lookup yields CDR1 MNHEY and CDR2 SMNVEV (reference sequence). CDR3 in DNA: TGTGCCAGCAGTTCCCGGAGTTACACTGAAGCTTTCTTT. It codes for CASSSRSYTEAFF.

CDR3 nucleotides: TGTGCCAGTAGTATACGGGGGGGGGATCAGCCCCAGCATTTT. As protein: CASSIRGGDQPQHF. The chain is built from TRBV19 and TRBJ1-5; tentative D call: TRBD1 (5 bases). CDR3 length: 14 residues. Per germline, CDR1 LNHDA and CDR2 SQIVND (reference sequence). Deletions cut 2 bases from V and 5 bases from J, with 10 bases between.

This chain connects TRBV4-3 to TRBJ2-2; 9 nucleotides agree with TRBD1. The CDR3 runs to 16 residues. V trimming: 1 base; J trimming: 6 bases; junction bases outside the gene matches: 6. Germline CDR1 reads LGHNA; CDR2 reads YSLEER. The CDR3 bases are TGCGCCAGCAGCCAAGCCACGACAGGGGGGTCCGGGGAGCTGTTTTTT. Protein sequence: CASSQATTGGSGELFF.

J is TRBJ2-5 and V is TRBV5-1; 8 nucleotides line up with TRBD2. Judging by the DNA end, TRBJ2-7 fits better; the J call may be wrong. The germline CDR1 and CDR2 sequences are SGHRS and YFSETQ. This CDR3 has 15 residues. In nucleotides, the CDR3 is TGCGCCAGCACTGTTTTAGCGGGGAACGCCTACGAGCAGTACTTC. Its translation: CASTVLAGNAYEQYF.

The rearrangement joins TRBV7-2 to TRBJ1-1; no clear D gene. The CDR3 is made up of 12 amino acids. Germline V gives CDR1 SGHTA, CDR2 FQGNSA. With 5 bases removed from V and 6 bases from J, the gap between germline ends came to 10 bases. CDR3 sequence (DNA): TGTGCCAGCAGCAAGGAGGCGGCTGAAGCTTTCTTT. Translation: CASSKEAAEAFF.

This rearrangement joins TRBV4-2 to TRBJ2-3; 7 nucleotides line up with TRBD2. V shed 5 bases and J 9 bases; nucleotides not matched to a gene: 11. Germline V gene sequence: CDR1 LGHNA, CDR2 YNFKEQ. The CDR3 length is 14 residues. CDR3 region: CASSYERTGRTQYF. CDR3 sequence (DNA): TGTGCCAGCAGCTACGAACGGACCGGGAGGACGCAGTATTTT.

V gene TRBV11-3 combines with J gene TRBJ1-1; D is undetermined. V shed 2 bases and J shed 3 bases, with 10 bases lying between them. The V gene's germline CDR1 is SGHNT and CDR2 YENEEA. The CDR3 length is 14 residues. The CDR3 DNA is TGTGCCAGCAGCTTACGTGGGAGCGACACTGAAGCTTTCTTT. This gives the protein CASSLRGSDTEAFF.